A selection of T cell receptor beta chains follows, all from one sample in a study of a mutant IDH1 vaccine in newly diagnosed glioma. The repertoire was sequenced with immunoSEQ multiplex PCR; TCRdb's copy has only in-frame clones and lacks some. The table lists tens of thousands of clones, 92% of them singletons, with 2.3% in the top ten. The antigens of these receptors remain unknown. The sequencing used PBMCs, collected from a glioma patient whose treatment included an IDH1 peptide vaccine. The source of these receptors is a man over 45 with glioma. Both conserved end residues are trimmed from each CDR3. Only some rows state a clone size, as once, few, many or a class for expanded clones.

clone size,V gene,J gene,CDR3 protein
.,TRBV28,TRBJ1-4,ASSLGGYPATNEKLF
.,TRBV19,TRBJ2-1,ASSILPGSSYNEQF
.,TRBV7-2,TRBJ2-7,ASSFFVGPYEQY
.,TRBV15,TRBJ1-4,ATSVGTAYEKLF
.,TRBV6-1,TRBJ2-7,ASSVDRSYEQY
.,TRBV9,TRBJ2-3,ASSLLEGSTDTQY
.,TRBV6-1,TRBJ1-5,ASIQVGARQPQH
.,TRBV29-1,TRBJ1-1,SVEDPSPQLAF
.,TRBV7-9,TRBJ2-7,ASSLETGPYEQY
.,TRBV10-3,TRBJ2-3,AISDYTDTQY
.,TRBV18,TRBJ2-5,ASSEEGETQY
.,TRBV5-6,TRBJ1-1,ASSLAGTGGTEAF
.,TRBV14,TRBJ1-1,ASSGQGNTEAF
.,TRBV27,TRBJ2-3,ASSLKGGGDSTDTQY
.,TRBV6-1,TRBJ1-1,ASSESVNTEAF
.,TRBV9,TRBJ2-1,ASSVGGWATDEQF
.,TRBV29-1,TRBJ2-2,SVGSASGRSNTGELF
.,TRBV6-6,TRBJ2-3,ASKGEGISTDTQY
.,TRBV9,TRBJ2-7,ASSVNEVYEQY
.,TRBV10-1,TRBJ2-1,ASSEGRNEQF
.,TRBV9,TRBJ2-3,ASSVAGLTDTQY
.,TRBV9,TRBJ1-5,ASSKRQAHNDNQPQH
once,TRBV6-6,TRBJ2-5,ASSPGKEQY
once,TRBV29-1,TRBJ2-5,SVVQPPGQPGGFEY
.,TRBV19,TRBJ2-5,AIPIYTPVETQY
.,TRBV30,TRBJ2-3,AWSHSTSGRSDTQY
once,TRBV19,TRBJ2-3,ASSIRELGTDTQY
.,TRBV27,TRBJ2-1,ASSPLSSGKGNEQF
.,TRBV4-1,TRBJ1-1,ASSQYSGATEAF
.,TRBV28,TRBJ2-2,ASSSYRANTGELF
.,TRBV7-8,TRBJ2-7,ASSSLRPGQGLYEQY
few,TRBV2,TRBJ2-2,ASKVSGELF
.,TRBV4-1,TRBJ1-1,ASSQEQGPYTEAF
.,TRBV5-4,TRBJ1-2,ASSLGGGGGYT
.,TRBV27,TRBJ1-2,ASSFHTNYGYT
once,TRBV4-1,TRBJ1-2,ASSPTRDREGYGYT
.,TRBV21-1,TRBJ2-3,ASSKERAGAESWY
.,TRBV9,TRBJ2-5,ASSRSGGTQY
.,TRBV6-6,TRBJ2-3,ASSYRSPGTDTQY
.,TRBV10-3,TRBJ1-5,AIRSDRDNQPQH
.,TRBV11-3,TRBJ2-7,ASSGGQGVSSYEQY
once,TRBV10-3,TRBJ1-5,AISVQDREPQH
.,TRBV30,TRBJ1-2,AWKGFGYT
.,TRBV5-4,TRBJ1-1,ASSSEQGPPTEAF
.,TRBV14,TRBJ2-1,ASSRRQGIHNEQF
.,TRBV19,TRBJ2-7,ASRPRGSYEQY
once,TRBV28,TRBJ2-7,ASSLKGTGSPYEQY
.,TRBV7-2,TRBJ2-7,ASSSGQNYEQY
.,TRBV30,TRBJ2-2,AWSEGTVPGELF
.,TRBV7-2,TRBJ1-5,ASSFRGGVNQPQH
.,TRBV9,TRBJ2-1,ASSVGGTGAYNEQF
.,TRBV5-4,TRBJ1-2,ASSLPGQANYGYT
.,TRBV29-1,TRBJ1-4,SVPHVAGGEKLF
.,TRBV13,TRBJ2-1,ASSSLLTIEQF
.,TRBV11-2,TRBJ1-1,ASSLGAIREGARAF
.,TRBV27,TRBJ2-5,ASSPGRGVETQY
.,TRBV6-1,TRBJ1-5,ASSGTGGSNQPQH
.,TRBV15,TRBJ1-2,ATSPHPNRDGRNYGYT